The clone carrying this TCR beta chain was picked up a small number of times. The antigen remains undetermined. The sample is drawn from a study of T-cell memory formation after mild COVID-19. cDNA libraries for TCR alpha and TCR beta, carrying sample barcodes and UMIs, came from 5'RACE with constant-segment primers. TCRdb reprocessed the 5' RACE reads via MiXCR and lists one record per CDR3 protein. The table lists 550,000 to 600,000 distinct CDR3 sequences, 15% to 20% of them singletons. General study findings and limits: The CD4+ clones that contracted clustered mainly within CM and EM, and the CD8+ clones concentrated in EMRA.

V was clipped by 1 base and J by 4 bases; unmatched bases: 9. Germline assignment: CDR1 DFQATT and CDR2 SNEGSKA (reference sequence). The CDR3 length is 15 residues. Specimen: PBMCs or a T cell subset sorted from them (not recorded which). This TCR was recovered from an adult woman who had mild COVID-19 (a few samples of this study predate the infection). Cell type and time point are not known. The J gene is TRBJ2-5, the V gene TRBV20-1, with 7 bases fitting TRBD2. The CDR3 spells CSARGGEGGAETQYF. CDR3 nucleotide sequence: TGCAGTGCTAGAGGGGGTGAGGGAGGGGCAGAGACCCAGTACTTC.